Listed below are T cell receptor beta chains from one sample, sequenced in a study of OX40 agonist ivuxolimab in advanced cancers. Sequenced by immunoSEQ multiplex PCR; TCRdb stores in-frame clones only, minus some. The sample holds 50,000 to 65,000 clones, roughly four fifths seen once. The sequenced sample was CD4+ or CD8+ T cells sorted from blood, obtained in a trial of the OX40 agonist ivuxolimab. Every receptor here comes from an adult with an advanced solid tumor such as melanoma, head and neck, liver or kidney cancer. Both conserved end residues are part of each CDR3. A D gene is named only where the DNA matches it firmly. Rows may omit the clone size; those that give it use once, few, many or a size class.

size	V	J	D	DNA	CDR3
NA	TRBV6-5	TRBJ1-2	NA	TGTGCCAGCAGTTACTCGGCAGGAGATAACTATGGCTACACCTTC	CASSYSAGDNYGYTF
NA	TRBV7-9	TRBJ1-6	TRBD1	TGTGCCAGCAGCTGGAGACAGGGGAATTCACCCCTCCACTTT	CASSWRQGNSPLHF
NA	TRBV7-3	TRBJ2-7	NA	TGTGCCAGCAGCCTAGGGACCCTGAAGGTCACCTTC	CASSLGTLKVTF
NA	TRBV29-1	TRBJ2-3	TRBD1	TGCAGCGCCGCCGGGACAGGGGCAGATACGCAGTATTTT	CSAAGTGADTQYF
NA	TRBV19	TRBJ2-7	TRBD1	TGTGCCAGTAGTTATTTGGCAGGGGGCTCCTACGAGCAGTACTTC	CASSYLAGGSYEQYF
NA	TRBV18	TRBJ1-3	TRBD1	TGTGCCAGCTCACCGACAGGGGCTGGAAACACCATATATTTT	CASSPTGAGNTIYF
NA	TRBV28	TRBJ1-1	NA	TGTGCCAGCAGTTTGGCTCAGAAGACTGAAGCTTTCTTT	CASSLAQKTEAFF
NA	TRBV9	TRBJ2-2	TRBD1	TGTGCCAGCAGAGCCGGGACAGGGAACACCGGGGAGCTGTTTTTT	CASRAGTGNTGELFF
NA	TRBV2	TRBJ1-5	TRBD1	TGTGCCAGCAGTCTGACAGGGGGCCCCCCTCAGCCCCAGCATTTT	CASSLTGGPPQPQHF
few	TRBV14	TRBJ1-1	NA	TGTGCCAGCAGCCAAGATACTGAAGCTTTCTTT	CASSQDTEAFF
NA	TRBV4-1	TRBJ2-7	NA	TGCGCCAGCAGCCAAGATCTTTCCCAGAGAAACTACGAGCAGTACTTC	CASSQDLSQRNYEQYF
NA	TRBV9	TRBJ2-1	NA	TGTGCCAGCAGCGGTGGCGAACACTACAATGAGCAGTTCTTC	CASSGGEHYNEQFF
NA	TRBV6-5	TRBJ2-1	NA	TGTGCCAGCGCGCGACTAGTCGGCAATGAGCAGTTCTTC	CASARLVGNEQFF
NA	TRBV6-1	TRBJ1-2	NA	TGTGCCAGCAGCCTGGACGGCAACTATGGCTACACCTTC	CASSLDGNYGYTF
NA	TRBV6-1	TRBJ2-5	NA	TGTGCCAGCAGCCTGACTATCCAAGAGACCCAGTACTTC	CASSLTIQETQYF
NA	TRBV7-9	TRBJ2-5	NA	TGTGCCAGCAGCTTTTTGGGGACAGCGGGCGAAGAGACCCAGTACTTC	CASSFLGTAGEETQYF
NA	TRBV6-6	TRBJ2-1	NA	TGTGCCAGTAAGGGGGGCGGCTCCTACAATGAGCAGTTCTTC	CASKGGGSYNEQFF
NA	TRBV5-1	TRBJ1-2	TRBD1	TGCGCCAGCAGCTTGGATGGGACAGGGCACTATGGCTACACCTTC	CASSLDGTGHYGYTF
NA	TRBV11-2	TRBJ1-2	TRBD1	TGTGCCAGCAGCCACCGAACAGGGGACTATGGCTACACCTTC	CASSHRTGDYGYTF
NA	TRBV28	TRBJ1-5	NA	TGTGCCAGCACCCTGGGGAGTAGGGGCCGGCAGCCCCAGCATTTT	CASTLGSRGRQPQHF
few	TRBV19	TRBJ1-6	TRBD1	TGTGCCAGTAGTGCGCGACAGGGGCTTGATTCACCCCTCCACTTT	CASSARQGLDSPLHF
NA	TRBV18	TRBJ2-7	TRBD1	TGTGCCAGCTCACCGACGACAGGGGTGGACGAGCAGTACTTC	CASSPTTGVDEQYF
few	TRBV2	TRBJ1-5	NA	TGTGCCAGCAGTGCACCCCCCCCTCAGCCCCAGCATTTT	CASSAPPPQPQHF
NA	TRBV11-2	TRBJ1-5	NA	TGTGCCAGCAGCGGACTGGGGGCGCAGCCCCAGCATTTT	CASSGLGAQPQHF
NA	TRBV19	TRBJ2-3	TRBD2	TGTGCCAGTAGTATGGGACTAGCGGGGGGCACAGATACGCAGTATTTT	CASSMGLAGGTDTQYF
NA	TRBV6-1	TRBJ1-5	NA	TGTGCCAGCACCGGTGGGGTTTGGCGCAATCAGCCCCAGCATTTT	CASTGGVWRNQPQHF
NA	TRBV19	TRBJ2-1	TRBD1	TGTGCCAGTACCCCGACCGGGACAGTATCCTACAATGAGCAGTTCTTC	CASTPTGTVSYNEQFF
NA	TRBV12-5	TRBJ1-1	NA	TGTGCTAGTGGTTTGAATTGGGGGGCAGGCACTGAAGCTTTCTTT	CASGLNWGAGTEAFF
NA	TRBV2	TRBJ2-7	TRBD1	TGTGCCAGCAGCAGATCGGGACAGAGCTACGAGCAGTACTTC	CASSRSGQSYEQYF
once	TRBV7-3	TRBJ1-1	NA	TGTGCCAGCAGCTGGACAATGAACACTGAAGCTTTCTTT	CASSWTMNTEAFF
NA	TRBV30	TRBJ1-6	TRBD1	TGTGCCTGGGGTACAGGGGCTAGCTATAATTCACCCCTCCACTTT	CAWGTGASYNSPLHF
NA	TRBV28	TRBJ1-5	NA	TGTGCCAGTAAGGGGGGGGGATTCAATCAGCCCCAGCATTTT	CASKGGGFNQPQHF
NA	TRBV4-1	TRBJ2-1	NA	TGCGCCAGCAGCCAAGATACAGCGCGTGAGCAGTTCTTC	CASSQDTAREQFF
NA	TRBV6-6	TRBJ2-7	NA	TGTGCCAGCAGTTCCCCATCGGTGGTCGGCTACGAGCAGTACTTC	CASSSPSVVGYEQYF
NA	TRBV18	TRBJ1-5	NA	TGTGCCAGCTCACCACCTGTAGGAGGGGAGAGGGAATCAGCCCCAGCATTT	CASSPPVGGERESAPAF
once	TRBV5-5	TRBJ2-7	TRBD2	TGTGCCAGCAGCGAATCCCGACTAGCGGGGTACGAGCAGTACTTC	CASSESRLAGYEQYF
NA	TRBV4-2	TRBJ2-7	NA	TGTGCCAGCAGCCAGACAGGCCGGGGGGCCGGGGAGCAGTACTTC	CASSQTGRGAGEQYF
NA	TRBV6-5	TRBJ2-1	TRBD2	TGTGCCAGCAGTTCTAGACTAGCGGGAGATGAGCAGTTCTTC	CASSSRLAGDEQFF
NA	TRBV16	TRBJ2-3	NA	TGTGCCAGCAGCCGCGGGGATACGCAGTATTTT	CASSRGDTQYF
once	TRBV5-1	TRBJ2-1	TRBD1	TGCGCCAGCAGCTCGGGATTAAAACTTCCAGGGGGAGATGAGCAGTTCTTC	CASSSGLKLPGGDEQFF
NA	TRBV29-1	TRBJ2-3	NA	TGCAGCGTTAAATGGACGAGCACAGATACGCAGTATTTT	CSVKWTSTDTQYF
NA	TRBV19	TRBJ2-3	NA	TGTGCCAGTAGCCCCGGACTCGGCACAGATACGCAGTATTTT	CASSPGLGTDTQYF
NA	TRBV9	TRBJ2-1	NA	TGTGCCAGCAGTCGCCGGGACCACAATGAGCAGTTCTTC	CASSRRDHNEQFF
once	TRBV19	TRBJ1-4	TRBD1	TGTGCCAGTAGTACCGGGACAGCTAATGAAAAACTGTTTTTT	CASSTGTANEKLFF
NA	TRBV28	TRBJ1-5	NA	TGTGCCAGCAGTTTAACAGGGACCAATCAGCCCCAGCATTTT	CASSLTGTNQPQHF
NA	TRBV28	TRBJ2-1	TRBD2	TGTGCCAGCAGTTCCCTCTTGCGGGGGGGTACACATGAGCAGTTCTTC	CASSSLLRGGTHEQFF
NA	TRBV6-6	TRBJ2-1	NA	TGTGCCAGCAGTCGCATAACCCTCTCCTACAATGAGCAGTTCTTC	CASSRITLSYNEQFF
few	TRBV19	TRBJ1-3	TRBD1	TGTGCCAGTAGTCCCGGGACAGGGGCTGGAAACACCATATATTTT	CASSPGTGAGNTIYF
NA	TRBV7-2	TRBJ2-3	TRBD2	TGTGCCAGCAGCTTATTTTCGCGGGAGGGCGGTACGCAGTATTTT	CASSLFSREGGTQYF
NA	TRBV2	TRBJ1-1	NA	TGTGCCAGCAGTGTGCGGACGAACACTGAAGCTTTCTTT	CASSVRTNTEAFF
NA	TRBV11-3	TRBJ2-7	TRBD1	TGTGCCAGCAGCGCGACAGGGACAGGAATCTACGAGCAGTACTTC	CASSATGTGIYEQYF
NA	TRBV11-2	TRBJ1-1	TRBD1	TGTGCCAGCAGCACCCGACAGGGTGAAGCTTTCTTT	CASSTRQGEAFF
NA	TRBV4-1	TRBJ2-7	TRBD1	TGCGCCAGCAGCCAAGGGACAGGGGGTACCTACGAGCAGTACTTC	CASSQGTGGTYEQYF